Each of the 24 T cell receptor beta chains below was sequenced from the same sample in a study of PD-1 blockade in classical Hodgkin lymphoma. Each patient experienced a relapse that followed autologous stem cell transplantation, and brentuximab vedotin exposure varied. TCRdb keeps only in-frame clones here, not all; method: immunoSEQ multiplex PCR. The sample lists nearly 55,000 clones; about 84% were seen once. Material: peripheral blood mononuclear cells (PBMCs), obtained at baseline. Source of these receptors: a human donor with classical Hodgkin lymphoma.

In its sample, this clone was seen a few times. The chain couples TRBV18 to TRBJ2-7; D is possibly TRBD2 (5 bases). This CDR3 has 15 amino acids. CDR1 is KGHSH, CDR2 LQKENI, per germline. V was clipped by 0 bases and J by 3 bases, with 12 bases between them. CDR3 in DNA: TGTGCCAGCTCACCACCCATCAGCGACTACTACGAGCAGTACTTC. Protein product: CASSPPISDYYEQYF. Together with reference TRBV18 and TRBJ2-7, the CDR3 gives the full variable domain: NAGVMQNPRHLVRRRGQEARLRCSPMKGHSHVYWYRQLPEEGLKFMVYLQKENIIDESGMPKERFSAEFPKEGPSILRIQQVVRGDSAAYFCASSPPISDYYEQYFGPGTRLTVT.

The DNA of the CDR3 is TGTGCCAGCTCACCACCCGTCACCCGGCATGGCTACACCTTC. This translates into CASSPPVTRHGYTF. This chain links TRBV18 with TRBJ1-2, with unresolved D. Trimming took 0 bases from V and 6 from J, leaving 11 bases between them. This CDR3 spans 14 amino acids. Germline CDR1 reads KGHSH; CDR2 reads LQKENI.

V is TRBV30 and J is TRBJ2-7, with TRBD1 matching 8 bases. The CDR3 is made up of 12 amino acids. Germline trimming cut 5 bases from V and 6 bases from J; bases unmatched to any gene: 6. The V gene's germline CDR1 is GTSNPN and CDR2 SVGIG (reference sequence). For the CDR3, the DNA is TGTGCCTGGGCCCGTACAGGGGGCGAGCAGTACTTC. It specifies CAWARTGGEQYF.

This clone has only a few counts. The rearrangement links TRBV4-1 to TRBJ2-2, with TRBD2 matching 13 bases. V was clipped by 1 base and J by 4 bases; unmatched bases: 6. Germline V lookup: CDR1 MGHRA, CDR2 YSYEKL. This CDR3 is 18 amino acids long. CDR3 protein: CASSQGGLAGVGTGELFF. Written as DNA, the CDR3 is TGCGCCAGCAGCCAAGGCGGACTAGCGGGAGTTGGCACCGGGGAGCTGTTTTTT.

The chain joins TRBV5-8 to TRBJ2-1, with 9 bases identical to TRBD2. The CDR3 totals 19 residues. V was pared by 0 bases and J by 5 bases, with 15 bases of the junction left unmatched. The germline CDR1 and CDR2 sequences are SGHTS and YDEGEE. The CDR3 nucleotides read TGTGCCAGCAGCTTGGTCTCTGCGGGAGGGTCCACGAACCACAATGAGCAGTTCTTC. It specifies CASSLVSAGGSTNHNEQFF.

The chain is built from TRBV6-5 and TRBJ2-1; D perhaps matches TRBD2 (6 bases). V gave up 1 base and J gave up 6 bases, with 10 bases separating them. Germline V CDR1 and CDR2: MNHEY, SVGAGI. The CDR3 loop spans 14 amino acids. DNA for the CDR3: TGTGCCAGCAGTTACTGGGGGGAAATCAATGAGCAGTTCTTC. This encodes CASSYWGEINEQFF.

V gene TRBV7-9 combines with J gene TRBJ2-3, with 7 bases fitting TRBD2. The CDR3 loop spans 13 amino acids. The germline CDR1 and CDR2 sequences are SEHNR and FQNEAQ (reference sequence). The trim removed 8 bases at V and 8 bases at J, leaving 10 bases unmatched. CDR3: CASGTSETVTQYF. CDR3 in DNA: TGTGCCAGCGGAACTAGCGAGACGGTTACGCAGTATTTT.

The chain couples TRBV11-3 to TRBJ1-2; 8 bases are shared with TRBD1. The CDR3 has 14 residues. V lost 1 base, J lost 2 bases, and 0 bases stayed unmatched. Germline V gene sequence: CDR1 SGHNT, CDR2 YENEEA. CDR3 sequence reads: CASSLGTGNYGYTF. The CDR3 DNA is TGTGCCAGCAGCTTAGGGACAGGGAACTATGGCTACACCTTC.

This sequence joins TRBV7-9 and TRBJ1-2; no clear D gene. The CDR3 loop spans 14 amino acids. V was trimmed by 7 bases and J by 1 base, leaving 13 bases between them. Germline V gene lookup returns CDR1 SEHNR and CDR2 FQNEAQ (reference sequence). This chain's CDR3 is CASIPRSGNYGYTF. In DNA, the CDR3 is TGTGCCAGCATCCCCAGGAGCGGTAACTATGGCTACACCTTC.

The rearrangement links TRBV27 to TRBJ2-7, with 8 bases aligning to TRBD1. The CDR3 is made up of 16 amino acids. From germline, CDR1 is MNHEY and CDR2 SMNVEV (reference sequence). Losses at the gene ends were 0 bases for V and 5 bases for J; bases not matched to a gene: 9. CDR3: CASSLSVGTGSNEQYF. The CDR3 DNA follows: TGTGCCAGCAGTTTATCGGTCGGGACAGGTTCGAACGAGCAGTACTTC.

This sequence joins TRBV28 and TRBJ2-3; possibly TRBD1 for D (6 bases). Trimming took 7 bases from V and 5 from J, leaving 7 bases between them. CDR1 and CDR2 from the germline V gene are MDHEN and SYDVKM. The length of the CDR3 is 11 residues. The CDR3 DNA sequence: TGTGCCAGCACACAGGGAGATACGCAGTATTTT. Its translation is CASTQGDTQYF.

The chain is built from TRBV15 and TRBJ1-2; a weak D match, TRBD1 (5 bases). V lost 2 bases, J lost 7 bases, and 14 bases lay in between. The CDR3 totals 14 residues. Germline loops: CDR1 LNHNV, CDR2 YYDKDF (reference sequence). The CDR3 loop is CATSRWRGAGGYTF. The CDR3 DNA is TGTGCCACCAGCAGATGGAGGGGCGCGGGTGGCTACACCTTC.

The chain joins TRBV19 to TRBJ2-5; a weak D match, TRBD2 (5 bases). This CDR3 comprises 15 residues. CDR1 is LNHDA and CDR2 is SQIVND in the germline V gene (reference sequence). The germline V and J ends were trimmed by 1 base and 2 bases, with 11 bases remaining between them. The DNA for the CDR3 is TGTGCCAGTAGTATAGGCGGCCAGCGGCAAGAGACCCAGTACTTC. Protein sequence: CASSIGGQRQETQYF.

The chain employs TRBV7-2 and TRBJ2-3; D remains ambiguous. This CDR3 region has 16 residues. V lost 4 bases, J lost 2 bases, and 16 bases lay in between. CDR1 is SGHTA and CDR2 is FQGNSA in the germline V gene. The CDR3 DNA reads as TGTGCCAGCAGCTCCTTCCTTGAACACTACACAGATACGCAGTATTTT. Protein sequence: CASSSFLEHYTDTQYF.

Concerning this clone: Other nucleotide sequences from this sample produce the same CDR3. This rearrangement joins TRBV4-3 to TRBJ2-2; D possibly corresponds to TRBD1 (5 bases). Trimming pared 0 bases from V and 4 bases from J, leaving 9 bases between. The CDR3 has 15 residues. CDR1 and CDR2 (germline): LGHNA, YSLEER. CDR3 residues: CASSQDQGSTGELFF. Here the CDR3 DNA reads TGCGCCAGCAGCCAAGACCAGGGTTCCACCGGGGAGCTGTTTTTT.

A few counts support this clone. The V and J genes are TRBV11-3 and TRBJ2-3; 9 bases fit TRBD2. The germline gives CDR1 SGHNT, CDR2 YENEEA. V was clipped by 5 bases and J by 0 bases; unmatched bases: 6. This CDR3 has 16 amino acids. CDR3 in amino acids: CASSLSGSVSTDTQYF. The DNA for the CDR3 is TGTGCCAGCAGCCTTAGCGGGAGTGTAAGCACAGATACGCAGTATTTT. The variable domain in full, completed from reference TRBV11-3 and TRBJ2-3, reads EAGVVQSPRYKIIEKKQPVAFWCNPISGHNTLYWYLQNLGQGPELLIRYENEEAVDDSQLPKDRFSAERLKGVDSTLKIQPAELGDSAVYLCASSLSGSVSTDTQYFGPGTRLTVL.

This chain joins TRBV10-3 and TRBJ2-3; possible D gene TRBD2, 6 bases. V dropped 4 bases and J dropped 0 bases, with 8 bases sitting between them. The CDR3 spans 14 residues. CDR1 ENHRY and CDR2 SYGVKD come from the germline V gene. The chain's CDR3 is CAISGDWSTDTQYF. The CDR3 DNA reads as TGTGCCATCAGTGGGGACTGGAGCACAGATACGCAGTATTTT.

CDR3 loop: CASSGGDSPQETQYF. Written as DNA, the CDR3 is TGTGCCAGCAGCGGGGGGGACAGCCCACAAGAGACCCAGTACTTC. V gene TRBV9 combines with J gene TRBJ2-5, with a possible D match to TRBD1 (7 bases). The CDR3 is 15 amino acids. Germline V gene sequence: CDR1 SGDLS, CDR2 YYNGEE. V gave up 3 bases and J gave up 2 bases, with 14 bases separating them.

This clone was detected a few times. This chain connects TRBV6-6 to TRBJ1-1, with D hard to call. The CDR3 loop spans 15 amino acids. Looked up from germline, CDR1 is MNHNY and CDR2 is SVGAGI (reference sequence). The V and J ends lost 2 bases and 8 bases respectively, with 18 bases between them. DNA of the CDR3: TGTGCCAGCAGTTACGGCTACGAAGATAGGGCCGAAGCTTTCTTT. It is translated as CASSYGYEDRAEAFF.

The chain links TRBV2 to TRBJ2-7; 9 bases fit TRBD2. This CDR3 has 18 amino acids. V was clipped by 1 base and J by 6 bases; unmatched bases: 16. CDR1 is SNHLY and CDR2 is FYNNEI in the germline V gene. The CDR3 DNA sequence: TGTGCCAGCAGTGAAGATGGTGGGTCTCTAGCGGGAAGAGGCGAGCAGTACGTC. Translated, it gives CASSEDGGSLAGRGEQYV.

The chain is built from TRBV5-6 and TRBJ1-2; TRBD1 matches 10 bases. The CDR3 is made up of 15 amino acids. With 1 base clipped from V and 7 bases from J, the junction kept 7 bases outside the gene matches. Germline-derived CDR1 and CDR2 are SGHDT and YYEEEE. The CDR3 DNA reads TGTGCCAGCAGCTTGTTGGGACAGGGGCTGAGTGGCTACACCTTC. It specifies CASSLLGQGLSGYTF.

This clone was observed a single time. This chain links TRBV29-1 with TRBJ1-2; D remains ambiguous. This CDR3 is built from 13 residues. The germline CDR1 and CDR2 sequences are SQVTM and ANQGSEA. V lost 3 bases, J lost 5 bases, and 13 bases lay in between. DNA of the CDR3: TGCAGCGTTGATATAGGGATCCGGTATGGCTACACCTTC. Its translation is CSVDIGIRYGYTF.

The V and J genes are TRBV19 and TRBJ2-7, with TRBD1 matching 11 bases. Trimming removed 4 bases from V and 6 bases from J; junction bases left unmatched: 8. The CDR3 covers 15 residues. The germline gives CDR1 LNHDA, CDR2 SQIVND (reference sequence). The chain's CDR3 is CASSSGTGGRGEQYV. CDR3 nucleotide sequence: TGTGCCAGTAGTAGTGGGACAGGGGGAAGGGGCGAGCAGTACGTC.

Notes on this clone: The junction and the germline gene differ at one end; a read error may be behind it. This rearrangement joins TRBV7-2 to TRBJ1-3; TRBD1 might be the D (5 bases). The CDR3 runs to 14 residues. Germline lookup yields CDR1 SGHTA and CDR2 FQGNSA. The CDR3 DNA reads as TGTGCCAGCACCTTAGGGGTATCTGGAAACACCATATATTTT. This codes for CASTLGVSGNTIYF.